The sequence of this T cell receptor beta chain was determined in a study of T cell changes during pregnancy in multiple sclerosis. The assay was immunoSEQ multiplex PCR, and TCRdb's table has in-frame clones only and misses some. The table lists roughly 84,000 clones, just under 95% of them singletons. This CDR3 spans 13 amino acids. Trimming cost V 4 bases and J 7 bases, with 14 bases left between them. Germline CDR1 is SQVTM and CDR2 is ANQGSEA. V usage is TRBV29-1 and J usage is TRBJ2-1; TRBD2 might be the D (6 bases). The sequencing used peripheral blood, collected in the third trimester of pregnancy. The clonotype comes from a female donor in good health, enrolled as a control in a pregnancy study. CDR3 residues: CSVGWVSGNEQFF. In DNA form, the CDR3 reads TGCAGCGTTGGATGGGTCAGCGGGAATGAGCAGTTCTTC.